This record looks at one T cell receptor beta chain sequence and its context. The antigen is not known. The data were taken from a study of cytomegalovirus exposure and HLA in healthy donors. Vbeta (60) and Jbeta (13) primers were used in the PCR. Data came from immunoSEQ multiplex PCR; TCRdb stores just in-frame clones and leaves some out. The sample consists of roughly 190,000 clones, about 80% of them appearing once. CDR1 SGDLS and CDR2 YYNGEE come from the germline V gene. With 4 bases clipped from V and 4 bases from J, the junction kept 7 bases outside the gene matches. The CDR3 is made up of 15 amino acids. Study findings and constraints: V- and J-gene trimming in TCR beta was tied to a missense DCLRE1C variant by an analysis performed later. Investigators reported 150 to 200 TCR beta chains as tied to cytomegalovirus. In an earlier analysis, in around 590 donors, most V segments appeared productive either ~87% or ~30% of the time.

The sequencing sample was made of PBMCs. The TCR originated in a woman in her twenties or thirties in good health and CMV-seropositive. The V and J genes are TRBV9 and TRBJ2-1, with 8 nucleotides matching TRBD1. As DNA, the CDR3 is TGTGCCAGCAGCTACGGACAGGGTTTTTACAATGAGCAGTTCTTC. This translates into CASSYGQGFYNEQFF.